The source of this T cell receptor (beta chain) is a study of blood T cell repertoires in COVID-19. Germline values: CDR1 SNHLY, CDR2 FYNNEI. Trimming took 5 bases from V and 6 from J, leaving 11 bases between them. The CDR3 sequence is 13 residues long. The protocol was immunoSEQ multiplex PCR, while the TCRdb copy is restricted to in-frame clones and leaves out a portion. The data hold about 160,000 clones, with roughly 90% observed a single time. The specimen was peripheral blood. The V gene is TRBV2, the J gene TRBJ2-1; D possibly corresponds to TRBD2 (7 bases). The clonotype was recovered from a man in his thirties or forties with COVID-19, enrolled during active disease. This CDR3 is CASSQGGGNEQFF. In DNA form, the CDR3 reads TGTGCCAGCAGTCAAGGGGGGGGCAATGAGCAGTTCTTC.